The rows below give T cell receptor beta chains drawn from one sample of a study of T cell repertoires in cytomegalovirus infection. TCRdb called the reads again in MiXCR, with one record for every CDR3 protein. Of some 940,000 distinct CDR3 sequences listed, under 40% are singletons. The antigens of these receptors remain unknown. The sequencing used cultured CD8+ T cells from PBMCs, collected from culture after CMV antigen stimulation. The receptors originated from a human donor in good health (CMV status not recorded). Some clones in this sample may be carry-over from other donors' samples. Both conserved end residues are part of each CDR3. The order of the fields is D gene, J gene, clone size, V gene, CDR3 protein, CDR3 DNA. The D gene is left open where the match is weak. Expanded clones get a size class; other rows say once, few or many, or leave the size out.

D: TRBD1
J: TRBJ1-5
size: many
V: TRBV12-3/TRBV12-4
CDR3: CASSPTRQGGFQPQHF
DNA: TGTGCCAGCAGTCCTACTAGACAGGGTGGGTTTCAGCCCCAGCATTTT

D: .
J: TRBJ2-6
size: .
V: TRBV19
CDR3: CASSLRADSGANVLTF
DNA: TGTGCCAGTAGTTTGAGGGCCGACTCTGGGGCCAACGTCCTGACTTTC

D: TRBD2
J: TRBJ2-1
size: many
V: TRBV7-8
CDR3: CASSIRTSGYNEQFF
DNA: TGTGCCAGCAGCATACGGACTAGCGGCTACAATGAGCAGTTCTTC

D: .
J: TRBJ2-7
size: .
V: TRBV27
CDR3: CASSLSGSNYEQYF
DNA: TGTGCCAGCAGTTTATCCGGGTCCAACTACGAGCAGTACTTC

D: TRBD2
J: TRBJ2-3
size: .
V: TRBV7-6
CDR3: CASSPGTSGGQYQTQYF
DNA: TGTGCCAGCAGCCCTGGGACTAGCGGGGGTCAGTATCAGACGCAGTATTTT

D: TRBD1
J: TRBJ1-6
size: few
V: TRBV4-2
CDR3: CASSQDWAGQSPLHF
DNA: TGTGCCAGCAGCCAAGATTGGGCGGGACAGTCACCCCTCCACTTT

D: .
J: TRBJ1-2
size: few
V: TRBV19
CDR3: CASSTLRTRNYGYTF
DNA: TGTGCCAGTAGTACCTTGAGGACAAGAAACTATGGCTACACCTTC

D: .
J: TRBJ2-5
size: few
V: TRBV4-3
CDR3: CASSQDKSSSETQYF
DNA: TGCGCCAGCAGCCAAGATAAGTCTAGCAGTGAGACCCAGTACTTC

D: TRBD1
J: TRBJ2-7
size: .
V: TRBV23-1
CDR3: CASSQSRGDLRDRKVPYEQYF
DNA: TGCGCCAGCAGTCAATCCCGAGGGGATTTACGGGACAGGAAGGTCCCCTACGAGCAGTACTTC

D: TRBD1
J: TRBJ2-4
size: once
V: TRBV28
CDR3: CASSPQGELAKNIQYF
DNA: TGTGCCAGCAGTCCCCAGGGGGAGCTAGCCAAAAACATTCAGTACTTC

D: TRBD2
J: TRBJ2-5
size: few
V: TRBV2
CDR3: CASSDGGLAGVETQYF
DNA: TGTGCCAGCAGTGATGGGGGACTAGCGGGGGTTGAGACCCAGTACTTC

D: .
J: TRBJ1-1
size: .
V: TRBV10-3
CDR3: CAISDEGRGNTEAFF
DNA: TGTGCCATCAGTGACGAGGGCAGGGGGAACACTGAAGCTTTCTTT

D: .
J: TRBJ1-3
size: few
V: TRBV6-1
CDR3: CASRLDRSSGNTIYF
DNA: TGTGCCAGCAGACTTGACAGATCCTCTGGAAACACCATATATTTT

D: .
J: TRBJ1-2
size: .
V: TRBV12-3/TRBV12-4
CDR3: CASSPSPSNIINGYTF
DNA: TGTGCCAGCAGTCCTAGCCCCAGCAATATAATAAATGGCTACACCTTC

D: .
J: TRBJ2-3
size: .
V: TRBV20-1
CDR3: CSATPAEGGVACSTDTQYF
DNA: TGCAGTGCTACCCCCGCCGAGGGGGGGGTAGCTTGCTCCACAGATACGCAGTATTTT

D: .
J: TRBJ2-7
size: .
V: TRBV27
CDR3: CASSSGVFMAGSYEQYF
DNA: TGTGCCAGCAGTTCCGGTGTTTTCATGGCGGGCTCCTACGAGCAGTACTTC

D: TRBD1
J: TRBJ2-1
size: .
V: TRBV19
CDR3: CASSIPTGGRYNEQFF
DNA: TGTGCCAGTAGTATTCCCACAGGGGGGAGGTACAATGAGCAGTTCTTC

D: .
J: TRBJ1-2
size: few
V: TRBV19
CDR3: CASTHGGLGYTF
DNA: TGTGCCAGTACCCATGGGGGGCTTGGCTACACCTTC

D: .
J: TRBJ2-1
size: .
V: TRBV10-3
CDR3: CAISESASIYEYEQFF
DNA: TGTGCCATCAGTGAGTCGGCTAGCATCTACGAGTATGAGCAGTTCTTC

D: TRBD1
J: TRBJ2-1
size: many
V: TRBV7-6
CDR3: CASSVRVAQGKDEQFF
DNA: TGTGCCAGCAGCGTGCGAGTAGCACAGGGGAAAGATGAGCAGTTCTTC

D: .
J: TRBJ2-1
size: .
V: TRBV24-1
CDR3: CATSERDRRVF
DNA: TGTGCCACCAGTGAACGGGACCGCCGGGTCTTC

D: TRBD1
J: TRBJ2-3
size: few
V: TRBV7-6
CDR3: CASSSSGTGTQYF
DNA: TGTGCCAGCAGCTCTTCTGGGACAGGGACGCAGTATTTT

D: TRBD1
J: TRBJ2-2
size: .
V: TRBV19
CDR3: CASIPGGTGGTGELFF
DNA: TGTGCCAGTATCCCGGGGGGGACAGGGGGAACCGGGGAGCTGTTTTTT

D: .
J: TRBJ1-1
size: few
V: TRBV28
CDR3: CASSPLIPNTEAFF
DNA: TGTGCCAGCAGTCCCCTTATACCGAACACTGAAGCTTTCTTT

D: .
J: TRBJ1-6
size: .
V: TRBV4-1
CDR3: CASSQESGAGYSPLHF
DNA: TGTGCCAGCAGCCAAGAATCGGGCGCCGGGTATTCACCCCTCCACTTT

D: .
J: TRBJ1-2
size: .
V: TRBV7-8
CDR3: CASSLERRGTRNTYGYTF
DNA: TGTGCCAGCAGCTTAGAGAGGAGAGGGACCAGAAACACTTATGGCTACACCTTC

D: .
J: TRBJ1-5
size: .
V: TRBV6-5
CDR3: CASSYDAGMGPQHF
DNA: TGTGCCAGCAGTTACGATGCAGGGATGGGGCCCCAGCATTTT

D: .
J: TRBJ2-7
size: many
V: TRBV7-8
CDR3: CASSLEGTHNEQYF
DNA: TGTGCCAGCAGCTTAGAGGGTACTCACAACGAGCAGTACTTC

D: TRBD2
J: TRBJ2-3
size: many
V: TRBV7-9
CDR3: CASRTLAGSSTDTQYF
DNA: TGTGCCAGCAGGACACTAGCGGGGAGTAGCACAGATACGCAGTATTTT

D: TRBD1
J: TRBJ1-2
size: .
V: TRBV6-5
CDR3: CASSARITGGWSRYGYTF
DNA: TGTGCCAGCAGTGCCCGGATAACAGGGGGATGGTCACGCTATGGCTACACCTTC

D: TRBD1
J: TRBJ1-1
size: many
V: TRBV7-9
CDR3: CASSLQGAPNTEAFF
DNA: TGTGCCAGCAGCTTACAGGGGGCGCCGAACACTGAAGCTTTCTTT

D: .
J: TRBJ1-4
size: many
V: TRBV7-6
CDR3: CASRTAGGEKLFF
DNA: TGTGCCAGCAGGACTGCGGGGGGCGAAAAACTGTTTTTT

D: .
J: TRBJ1-1
size: .
V: TRBV28
CDR3: CASSLFSGLRTEAFF
DNA: TGTGCCAGCAGTTTATTTTCCGGTCTAAGGACTGAAGCTTTCTTT

D: .
J: TRBJ2-2
size: .
V: TRBV10-2
CDR3: CASMKGNTGELFF
DNA: TGCGCCAGCATGAAGGGGAACACCGGGGAGCTGTTTTTT

D: .
J: TRBJ2-1
size: few
V: TRBV5-6
CDR3: CASSTLGAEQFF
DNA: TGTGCCAGCAGCACATTAGGGGCTGAGCAGTTCTTC

D: .
J: TRBJ1-1
size: many
V: TRBV7-8
CDR3: CATKPRGYGTEAFF
DNA: TGTGCCACGAAACCGAGGGGGTATGGCACTGAAGCTTTCTTT

D: TRBD1
J: TRBJ1-3
size: once
V: TRBV20-1
CDR3: CSARVLRDRLTWENTIYF
DNA: TGCAGTGCTAGAGTCCTCCGGGACAGATTAACCTGGGAAAACACCATATATTTT

D: .
J: TRBJ2-5
size: .
V: TRBV4-3
CDR3: CASSQGQLWAAETQYF
DNA: TGCGCCAGCAGCCAAGGGCAGTTGTGGGCGGCCGAGACCCAGTACTTC

D: .
J: TRBJ2-2
size: .
V: TRBV7-1
CDR3: CASSSPAFLTVTGELFF
DNA: TGTGCCAGCAGCTCGCCCGCTTTTTTGACGGTCACCGGGGAGCTGTTTTTT

D: .
J: TRBJ1-6
size: many
V: TRBV12-3/TRBV12-4
CDR3: CASSSRRGDNSPLHF
DNA: TGTGCCAGCAGTTCCCGAAGGGGAGATAATTCACCCCTCCACTTT

D: TRBD1
J: TRBJ2-1
size: .
V: TRBV18
CDR3: CASSPGDSLYNEQFF
DNA: TGTGCCAGCTCACCCGGGGACAGTCTCTACAATGAGCAGTTCTTC

D: .
J: TRBJ1-5
size: .
V: TRBV19
CDR3: CASSISWSPLNQPQHF
DNA: TGTGCCAGTAGTATAAGCTGGAGCCCACTCAATCAGCCCCAGCATTTT

D: .
J: TRBJ1-1
size: few
V: TRBV11-1
CDR3: CASSPLLTVNTEAFF
DNA: TGTGCCAGCAGCCCACTTCTTACGGTGAACACTGAAGCTTTCTTT

D: .
J: TRBJ2-3
size: .
V: TRBV6-1
CDR3: CASSPGRESTDTQYF
DNA: TGTGCCAGCAGTCCGGGCAGGGAGAGCACAGATACGCAGTATTTT

D: .
J: TRBJ1-1
size: few
V: TRBV19
CDR3: CASSASRLEPGGSFVNTEAFF
DNA: TGTGCCAGTAGTGCCTCCCGTCTAGAGCCTGGGGGTAGTTTTGTGAACACTGAAGCTTTCTTT

D: TRBD2
J: TRBJ2-5
size: .
V: TRBV7-9
CDR3: CASSPIPAGLQETQYF
DNA: TGTGCCAGCAGCCCTATCCCAGCGGGGCTCCAGGAGACCCAGTACTTC

D: .
J: TRBJ1-5
size: .
V: TRBV10-1
CDR3: CASSEWETQPQHF
DNA: TGCGCCAGCAGTGAATGGGAAACACAGCCCCAGCATTTT

D: TRBD1
J: TRBJ1-6
size: .
V: TRBV7-4
CDR3: CASTPGGVSPLHF
DNA: TGTGCCAGCACTCCAGGGGGCGTCTCACCCCTCCACTTT

D: .
J: TRBJ1-1
size: .
V: TRBV2
CDR3: CGLGQNTEAFF
DNA: TGTGGTTTGGGACAAAACACTGAAGCTTTCTTT

D: TRBD1
J: TRBJ2-1
size: .
V: TRBV5-4
CDR3: CASSSAGTGNYEQFF
DNA: TGTGCCAGCAGCTCGGCCGGGACAGGGAATTATGAGCAGTTCTTC

D: TRBD1
J: TRBJ2-1
size: .
V: TRBV7-6
CDR3: CASSPSRDRDYNEQFF
DNA: TGTGCCAGCAGCCCTTCCCGGGACAGGGATTACAATGAGCAGTTCTTC

D: TRBD1
J: TRBJ1-3
size: few
V: TRBV7-6
CDR3: CASSLKGAKGNTIYF
DNA: TGTGCCAGCAGCTTAAAGGGGGCGAAAGGAAACACCATATATTTT

D: .
J: TRBJ1-2
size: .
V: TRBV4-3
CDR3: CASSQGRLRATRYYGYTF
DNA: TGCGCCAGCAGCCAAGGGAGACTTCGGGCCACTCGATACTATGGCTACACCTTC

D: TRBD1
J: TRBJ1-2
size: .
V: TRBV6-1
CDR3: CASGPELTGVIGYTF
DNA: TGTGCCAGCGGTCCAGAGCTGACAGGGGTGATTGGCTACACCTTC

D: TRBD1
J: TRBJ1-1
size: .
V: TRBV5-4
CDR3: CASSSDGTGAVLNTEAFF
DNA: TGTGCCAGCAGCTCCGATGGGACAGGGGCTGTTCTAAACACTGAAGCTTTCTTT

D: TRBD1
J: TRBJ1-2
size: once
V: TRBV7-6
CDR3: CASRSTGGNYGYTF
DNA: TGTGCCAGCAGATCCACAGGGGGAAACTATGGCTACACCTTC

D: .
J: TRBJ2-3
size: few
V: TRBV19
CDR3: CASSTGFLTDTQYF
DNA: TGTGCCAGTTCTACAGGTTTTCTCACAGATACGCAGTATTTT

D: .
J: TRBJ1-1
size: few
V: TRBV7-9
CDR3: CASSSQTGDAAEAFF
DNA: TGTGCCAGCAGCTCACAGACAGGTGACGCCGCTGAAGCTTTCTTT

D: TRBD2
J: TRBJ2-7
size: many
V: TRBV7-2
CDR3: CASSPVGRGKREQYF
DNA: TGTGCCAGCAGCCCCGTTGGGCGGGGGAAGAGGGAGCAGTACTTC